A single sample gave rise to the 27 T cell receptor beta chains below, sequenced in a study of T cell responses to AZD1222 COVID-19 vaccine. Assay: immunoSEQ multiplex PCR; the TCRdb copy retains only in-frame clones and omits some. The sample holds more than 85,000 clones, more than 75% seen once. The sequences come from peripheral blood, collected on day 0 of AZD1222 vaccination. Receptor source: an adult in good health.

The V call is TRBV3-1 (or the pseudogene TRBV3-2), the J call TRBJ1-4, with D unclear. This CDR3 is built from 13 residues. In germline, CDR1 is LGHDT, CDR2 YNNKEL (reference sequence). Deletions cut 4 bases from V and 7 bases from J, with 10 bases between. CDR3 loop: CASSLGLGEKLFF. The CDR3 DNA reads as TGTGCCAGCAGCCTGGGTCTGGGTGAAAAACTGTTTTTT.

The chain carries TRBV7-6 and TRBJ1-5; a possible D gene is TRBD1 (6 bases). There are 15 residues in the CDR3. Between the trimmed V and J ends, which lost 1 base and 4 bases, there was a span of 11 bases. Per the germline V gene, CDR1 is SGHVS and CDR2 is FNYEAQ. The CDR3 sequence is CASSLVPGQNQPQHF. CDR3 in DNA: TGTGCCAGCAGCTTAGTCCCGGGACAAAATCAGCCCCAGCATTTT.

The DNA for the CDR3 is TGTGCCAGCAGCTTATACAGGGCGAACACTGAAGCTTTCTTT. It codes for CASSLYRANTEAFF. J is TRBJ1-1 and V is TRBV7-9; TRBD1 is a possible D gene (6 bases). CDR1 SEHNR and CDR2 FQNEAQ come from the germline V gene (reference sequence). CDR3 size: 14 residues. V was clipped by 2 bases and J by 1 base, with 8 bases between them.

The rearrangement links TRBV24-1 to TRBJ2-3; no firm D call. This CDR3 comprises 14 residues. Trimming removed 9 bases from V and 5 bases from J, with 17 bases in between. Germline CDR1 reads KGHDR; CDR2 reads SFDVKD. CDR3 residues: CATLTPKGKDTQYF. The CDR3 DNA is TGTGCCACCCTGACTCCGAAAGGTAAAGATACGCAGTATTTT.

This rearrangement joins TRBV7-2 to TRBJ2-3; 8 bases are shared with TRBD2. With V trimmed by 4 bases and J by 0 bases, 3 bases remained unmatched. The CDR3 contains 15 residues. Germline V gives CDR1 SGHTA, CDR2 FQGNSA. CDR3 region: CASSSTGGSTDTQYF. The CDR3 DNA reads as TGTGCCAGCAGCTCGACGGGGGGGAGCACAGATACGCAGTATTTT.

The CDR3 DNA reads TGCGCCAGCAGCCAAGTCGGACTAGCGGGGGGTCAGCAGTTCTTC. Translated: CASSQVGLAGGQQFF. The chain carries TRBV4-3 and TRBJ2-1, with 14 bases fitting TRBD2. CDR3 length equals 15 residues. Trimming at V came to 1 base and at J to 11 bases, leaving 4 bases not matched to a gene. Germline lookup yields CDR1 LGHNA and CDR2 YSLEER.

The chain recombines TRBV2 with TRBJ2-7; the D gene could be TRBD1 or TRBD2 (5 bases each). Between the trimmed V and J ends, which lost 10 bases and 2 bases, there was a span of 18 bases. This CDR3 has 14 amino acids. CDR1 is SNHLY, CDR2 FYNNEI, per germline. CDR3 DNA: TGTGCCACCGAAACCGGGACGGGGACCTACGAGCAGTACTTC. It translates to CATETGTGTYEQYF.

V is TRBV5-1 and J is TRBJ1-2; D is uncertain. There are 14 residues in the CDR3. The V end was cut by 5 bases, the J end by 0 bases, with 11 bases between. Germline CDR1 SGHRS, CDR2 YFSETQ. For the CDR3, the DNA is TGCGCCAGCAGACTGGGCTCAGCTAACTATGGCTACACCTTC. This gives the protein CASRLGSANYGYTF. Together with reference TRBV5-1 and TRBJ1-2, the CDR3 gives the full variable domain: KAGVTQTPRYLIKTRGQQVTLSCSPISGHRSVSWYQQTPGQGLQFLFEYFSETQRNKGNFPGRFSGRQFSNSRSEMNVSTLELGDSALYLCASRLGSANYGYTFGSGTRLTVV.

V and J are TRBV24-1 and TRBJ1-3; 8 bases line up with TRBD1. The junction had 5 bases not matched to a gene; V was cut back by 5 bases and J by 0 bases. CDR3 length: 16 amino acids. Germline V CDR1 and CDR2: KGHDR, SFDVKD. The CDR3 protein is CATSVDRGRSGNTIYF. In nucleotides, the CDR3 is TGTGCCACCAGTGTAGACAGGGGTCGCTCTGGAAACACCATATATTTT.

This clone has only one observation. The chain couples TRBV2 to TRBJ1-6; 9 bases agree with TRBD1. The germline CDR1 and CDR2 sequences are SNHLY and FYNNEI. V lost 5 bases to trimming and J lost 7 bases; unmatched junction nucleotides: 6. This CDR3 is 15 amino acids long. The CDR3 DNA reads TGTGCCAGCAGTATGGGCGGGACAGGGAATTCACCCCTCCACTTT. It yields the protein CASSMGGTGNSPLHF.

This rearrangement joins TRBV28 to TRBJ1-1; D unresolved. The CDR3 is made up of 12 amino acids. The ends were cut back, 7 bases at V and 6 bases at J, with 12 bases in the middle. CDR1 and CDR2 from the germline V gene are MDHEN and SYDVKM. The CDR3 reads CASNAPWAEAFF. DNA of the CDR3: TGTGCCAGCAACGCCCCGTGGGCTGAAGCTTTCTTT.

The rearrangement uses TRBV6-5 and TRBJ1-2; 8 bases line up with TRBD1. V trimming: 2 bases; J trimming: 2 bases; junction bases outside the gene matches: 4. Germline CDR1 and CDR2: MNHEY and SVGAGI. The CDR3 is made up of 15 amino acids. CDR3 region: CASSYTRTGNYGYTF. The CDR3 DNA is TGTGCCAGCAGTTACACCCGGACAGGGAACTATGGCTACACCTTC.

The V gene is TRBV2, the J gene TRBJ1-3; possible D gene TRBD1, 5 bases. Germline-derived CDR1 and CDR2 are SNHLY and FYNNEI. The CDR3 has 13 amino acids. V lost 8 bases and J lost 8, with 16 bases in between. CDR3 sequence (DNA): TGTGCCAGCGCCCTCGGACACGGGGACACCATATATTTT. It is translated as CASALGHGDTIYF.

The rearrangement links TRBV6-5 to TRBJ1-4; D not certain. Germline CDR1 reads MNHEY; CDR2 reads SVGAGI. With 5 bases removed from V and 5 bases from J, the gap between germline ends came to 6 bases. CDR3 length: 12 residues. CDR3 sequence reads: CASSPGNEKLFF. The CDR3 DNA sequence: TGTGCCAGCAGTCCGGGAAATGAAAAACTGTTTTTT.

The chain has TRBV11-3 and TRBJ2-3, with 10 positions matching TRBD1. The ends lost 8 bases at V and 2 bases at J; junction bases unmatched: 4. The germline CDR1 and CDR2 sequences are SGHNT and YENEEA. The CDR3 covers 14 residues. The CDR3 sequence: CASGTGDNTDTQYF. The CDR3 nucleotides are TGTGCCAGCGGGACAGGGGATAACACAGATACGCAGTATTTT.

This clone was seen a handful of times. This sequence joins TRBV18 and TRBJ1-6, with D hard to call. Trimming cost V 0 bases and J 7 bases, with 10 bases left between them. The CDR3 is 15 amino acids. Germline V gene lookup returns CDR1 KGHSH and CDR2 LQKENI. CDR3 sequence reads: CASSPPWQRNSPLHF. CDR3 in DNA: TGTGCCAGCTCACCACCGTGGCAGCGAAATTCACCCCTCCACTTT.

V usage is TRBV6-5 and J usage is TRBJ2-2; 7 nucleotides match TRBD1. From germline, CDR1 is MNHEY and CDR2 SVGAGI. The CDR3 is 16 amino acids. The trim removed 3 bases at V and 5 bases at J, leaving 9 bases unmatched. This CDR3 reads CASSYAGTVRTGELFF. CDR3 nucleotides: TGTGCCAGCAGTTATGCCGGGACAGTTCGAACCGGGGAGCTGTTTTTT.

This sequence joins TRBV7-2 and TRBJ1-6; D is unclear. The length of the CDR3 is 15 residues. The V gene lost 7 bases and the J gene lost 2 bases, with 12 bases spanning the gap. In germline, CDR1 is SGHTA, CDR2 FQGNSA. The CDR3 here is CASTYTRTYNSPLHF. The DNA of the CDR3 is TGTGCCAGCACCTACACCCGCACCTATAATTCACCCCTCCACTTT.

The V gene is TRBV29-1, the J gene TRBJ2-2; 7 bases align to TRBD1. Looked up from germline, CDR1 is SQVTM and CDR2 is ANQGSEA. Unmatched junction bases numbered 7, after V lost 5 bases and J lost 4 bases. There are 14 residues in the CDR3. DNA of the CDR3: TGCAGCGTTAGGAGACAGGGAAGCACCGGGGAGCTGTTTTTT. Translation: CSVRRQGSTGELFF.

The V and J genes are TRBV19 and TRBJ1-1; no clear D gene. Germline values: CDR1 LNHDA, CDR2 SQIVND (reference sequence). There are 13 residues in the CDR3. V lost 2 bases and J 7 bases, leaving 11 bases between the germline ends. The CDR3 coding sequence is TGTGCCAGTAGTATATCCACAACGATTGAAGCTTTCTTT. Its translation is CASSISTTIEAFF.

This chain joins TRBV7-2 and TRBJ1-2, with D perhaps matching TRBD1 (6 bases). From germline, CDR1 is SGHTA and CDR2 FQGNSA. V was pared by 2 bases and J by 0 bases, with 10 bases between. The CDR3 sequence is 15 residues long. The CDR3 loop reads CASSLQGRTNYGYTF. Written as DNA, the CDR3 is TGTGCCAGCAGCTTACAGGGGCGTACTAACTATGGCTACACCTTC.

This chain joins TRBV11-2 and TRBJ2-3; D ambiguous. With 2 bases removed from V and 0 bases from J, the gap between germline ends came to 6 bases. CDR1 is SGHAT and CDR2 is FQNNGV in the germline V gene. This CDR3 is 14 amino acids long. The CDR3 region has the DNA TGTGCCAGCAGCTTAAGTGGGAGCACAGATACGCAGTATTTT. Amino acid sequence: CASSLSGSTDTQYF.

As DNA, the CDR3 is TGTGCCAGCAGACAGGGGGCAGGCTATGGCTACACCTTC. The encoded protein is CASRQGAGYGYTF. The V call is TRBV27, the J call TRBJ1-2; 9 nucleotides align to TRBD1. The CDR3 runs to 13 residues. Germline V lookup: CDR1 MNHEY, CDR2 SMNVEV (reference sequence). J was trimmed by 4 bases and V by 6 bases; bases with no gene match: 3.

This rearrangement joins TRBV30 to TRBJ1-4; tentative D call: TRBD1 (6 bases). CDR1 and CDR2 (germline): GTSNPN, SVGIG (reference sequence). The V end lost 3 bases, the J end lost 5 bases, and 25 bases lay between the germline ends. The CDR3 is 18 residues long. This CDR3 is CAWSTFSPGVQGNEKLFF. The CDR3 DNA reads as TGTGCCTGGAGCACCTTTTCCCCCGGGGTTCAGGGGAATGAAAAACTGTTTTTT.

The chain couples TRBV5-5 to TRBJ2-3; 9 bases line up with TRBD2. CDR3 length equals 16 residues. V shed 3 bases and J 5 bases; nucleotides not matched to a gene: 10. Germline V lookup: CDR1 SGHKS, CDR2 YYEKEE (reference sequence). The CDR3 spells CASSSVAGAGLDTQYF. CDR3 nucleotides: TGTGCCAGCAGCTCGGTAGCGGGGGCCGGGTTAGATACGCAGTATTTT.

The genes are TRBV6-6 and TRBJ1-4; tentative D call: TRBD1 (6 bases). The CDR3 totals 15 residues. The V end was cut by 6 bases, the J end by 4 bases, with 15 bases between. The germline V gene has CDR1 MNHNY and CDR2 SVGAGI (reference sequence). Here the CDR3 reads CASRDRGGGNEKLFF. The CDR3 region has the DNA TGTGCCAGCAGGGACAGAGGGGGAGGTAATGAAAAACTGTTTTTT.

The J gene is TRBJ2-3, the V gene TRBV6-5; D is possibly TRBD2 (5 bases). The length of the CDR3 is 15 residues. V was shortened by 2 bases and J by 4 bases, with 13 bases between the two germline ends. Germline V gene sequence: CDR1 MNHEY, CDR2 SVGAGI. CDR3 residues: CASSYGIMRADTQYF. As DNA, the CDR3 is TGTGCCAGCAGTTACGGGATAATGAGGGCAGATACGCAGTATTTT.